Sequencing of this TCR beta chain was carried out in a study of somatic mutations in cytotoxic T cells in rheumatoid arthritis. Notes on the study in general: Increasing age coincided with elevated CD8+ clonality among rheumatoid arthritis patients, though not among healthy controls.

This CDR3 is built from 13 residues. With 5 bases removed from V and 1 base from J, the gap between germline ends came to 8 bases. Germline values: CDR1 SGHNT, CDR2 YENEEA. Measured with immunoSEQ multiplex PCR; TCRdb has only the in-frame clones, and not every one. The sample includes more than 25,000 clones, about 80% of them seen just once. This clone has just a few counts. Its cognate antigen is unknown. This receptor was taken from a man between 45 and 60 years old in good health. The specimen was CD8+ T cells sorted from blood. The chain couples TRBV11-3 to TRBJ1-1; perhaps TRBD1 as D (6 bases). CDR3 protein: CASSPTGNTEAFF. As DNA, the CDR3 is TGTGCCAGCAGCCCGACAGGGAACACTGAAGCTTTCTTT.